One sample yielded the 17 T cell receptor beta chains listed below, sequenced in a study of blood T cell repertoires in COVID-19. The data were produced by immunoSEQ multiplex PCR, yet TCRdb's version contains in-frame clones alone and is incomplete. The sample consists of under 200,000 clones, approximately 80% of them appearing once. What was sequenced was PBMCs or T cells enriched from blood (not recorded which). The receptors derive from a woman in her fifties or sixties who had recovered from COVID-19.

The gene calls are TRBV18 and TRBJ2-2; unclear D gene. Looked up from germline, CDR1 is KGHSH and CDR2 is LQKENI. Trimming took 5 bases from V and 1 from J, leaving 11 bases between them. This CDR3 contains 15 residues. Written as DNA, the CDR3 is TGTGCCAGCTCAGCGAGCCGAGGGAACACCGGGGAGCTGTTTTTT. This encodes CASSASRGNTGELFF.

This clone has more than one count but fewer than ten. The CDR3 is CAWSVLLGASSPLHF. Written as DNA, the CDR3 is TGTGCCTGGAGTGTACTCCTTGGGGCAAGTTCACCCCTCCACTTT. This chain links TRBV30 with TRBJ1-6, with D maybe TRBD1 (5 bases). V gave up 0 bases and J gave up 9 bases, with 15 bases separating them. The CDR3 runs 15 residues. CDR1 is GTSNPN and CDR2 is SVGIG in the germline V gene (reference sequence).

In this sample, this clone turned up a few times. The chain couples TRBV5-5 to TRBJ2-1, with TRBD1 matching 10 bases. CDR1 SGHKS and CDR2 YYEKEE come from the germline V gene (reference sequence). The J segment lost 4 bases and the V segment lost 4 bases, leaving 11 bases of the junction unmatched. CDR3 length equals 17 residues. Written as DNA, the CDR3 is TGTGCCAGCAGCCGCCAGTCGGGACAGGGGTTTTACAATGAGCAGTTCTTC. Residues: CASSRQSGQGFYNEQFF.

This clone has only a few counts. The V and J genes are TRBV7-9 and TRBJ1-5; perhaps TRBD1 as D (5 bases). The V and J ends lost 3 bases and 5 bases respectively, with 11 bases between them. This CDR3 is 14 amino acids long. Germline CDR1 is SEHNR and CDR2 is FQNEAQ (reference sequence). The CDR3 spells CASSFREEYQPQHF. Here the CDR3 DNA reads TGTGCCAGCAGCTTCAGGGAAGAGTATCAGCCCCAGCATTTT.

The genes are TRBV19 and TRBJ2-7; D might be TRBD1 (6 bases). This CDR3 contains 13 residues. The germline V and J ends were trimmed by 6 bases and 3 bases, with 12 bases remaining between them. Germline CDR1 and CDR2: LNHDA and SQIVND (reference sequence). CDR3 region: CASSPGHIYEQYF. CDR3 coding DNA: TGTGCCAGTAGCCCGGGACATATCTACGAGCAGTACTTC. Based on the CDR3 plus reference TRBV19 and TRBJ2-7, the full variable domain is DGGITQSPKYLFRKEGQNVTLSCEQNLNHDAMYWYRQDPGQGLRLIYYSQIVNDFQKGDIAEGYSVSREKKESFPLTVTSAQKNPTAFYLCASSPGHIYEQYFGPGTRLTVT.

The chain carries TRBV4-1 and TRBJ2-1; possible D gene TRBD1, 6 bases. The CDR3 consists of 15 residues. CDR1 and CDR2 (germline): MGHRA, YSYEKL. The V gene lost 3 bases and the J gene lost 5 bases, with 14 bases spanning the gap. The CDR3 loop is CASSHSTGMNNEQFF. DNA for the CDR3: TGCGCCAGCAGCCACTCAACAGGGATGAACAATGAGCAGTTCTTC.

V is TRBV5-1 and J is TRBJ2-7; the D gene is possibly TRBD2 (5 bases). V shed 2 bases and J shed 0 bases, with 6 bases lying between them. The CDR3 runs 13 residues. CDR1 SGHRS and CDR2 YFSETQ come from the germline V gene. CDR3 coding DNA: TGCGCCAGCAGCTTCGGGGTCTCCTACGAGCAGTACTTC. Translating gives CASSFGVSYEQYF.

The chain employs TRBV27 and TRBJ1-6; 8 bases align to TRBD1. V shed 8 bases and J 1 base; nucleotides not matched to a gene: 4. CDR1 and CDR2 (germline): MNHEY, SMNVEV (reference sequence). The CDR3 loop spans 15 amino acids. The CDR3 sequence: CASGRTGSYNSPLHF. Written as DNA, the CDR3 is TGTGCCAGCGGTCGGACAGGGTCCTATAATTCACCCCTCCACTTT.

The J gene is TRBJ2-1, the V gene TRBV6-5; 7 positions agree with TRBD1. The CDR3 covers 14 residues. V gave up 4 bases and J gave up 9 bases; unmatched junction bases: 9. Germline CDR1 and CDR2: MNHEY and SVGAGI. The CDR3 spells CASSLGTALGEQFF. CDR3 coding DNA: TGTGCCAGCAGTTTGGGGACAGCCCTGGGTGAGCAGTTCTTC.

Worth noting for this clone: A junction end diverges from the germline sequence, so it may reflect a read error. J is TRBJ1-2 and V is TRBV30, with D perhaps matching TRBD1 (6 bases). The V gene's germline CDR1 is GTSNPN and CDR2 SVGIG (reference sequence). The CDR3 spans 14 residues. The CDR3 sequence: CARSRQGTNYGYTF. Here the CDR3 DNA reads TGTGCCCGGAGTAGGCAGGGGACTAACTATGGCTACACCTTC.

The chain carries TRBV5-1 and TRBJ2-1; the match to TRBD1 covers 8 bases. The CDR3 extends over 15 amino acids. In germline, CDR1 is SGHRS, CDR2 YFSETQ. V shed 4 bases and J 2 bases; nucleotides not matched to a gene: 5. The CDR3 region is CASSPGTGPYNEQFF. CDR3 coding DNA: TGCGCCAGCAGCCCCGGGACAGGACCCTACAATGAGCAGTTCTTC. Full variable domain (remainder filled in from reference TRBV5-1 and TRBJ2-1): KAGVTQTPRYLIKTRGQQVTLSCSPISGHRSVSWYQQTPGQGLQFLFEYFSETQRNKGNFPGRFSGRQFSNSRSEMNVSTLELGDSALYLCASSPGTGPYNEQFFGPGTRLTVL.

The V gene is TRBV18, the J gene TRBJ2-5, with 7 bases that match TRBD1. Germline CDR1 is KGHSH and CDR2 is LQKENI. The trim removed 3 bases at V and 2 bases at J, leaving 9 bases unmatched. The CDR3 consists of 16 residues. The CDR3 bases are TGTGCCAGCTCACCCGTACGCCCAGGGGGACAAGAGACCCAGTACTTC. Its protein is CASSPVRPGGQETQYF.

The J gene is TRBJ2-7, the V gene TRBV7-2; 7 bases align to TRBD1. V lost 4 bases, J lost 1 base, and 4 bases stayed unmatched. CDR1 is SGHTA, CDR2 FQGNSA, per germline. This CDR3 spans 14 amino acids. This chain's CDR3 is CASSSQTGSYEQYF. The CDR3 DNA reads TGTGCCAGCAGCTCCCAGACAGGGTCCTACGAGCAGTACTTC. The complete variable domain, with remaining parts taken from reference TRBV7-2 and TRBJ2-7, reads GAGVSQSPSNKVTEKGKDVELRCDPISGHTALYWYRQSLGQGLEFLIYFQGNSAPDKSGLPSDRFSAERTGGSVSTLTIQRTQQEDSAVYLCASSSQTGSYEQYFGPGTRLTVT.

Here the CDR3 reads CASSPGVNYGYTF. DNA for the CDR3: TGTGCCAGCAGTCCCGGGGTGAACTATGGCTACACCTTC. This chain links TRBV27 with TRBJ1-2; the D is unclear. Trimming cost V 5 bases and J 2 bases, with 9 bases left between them. CDR3 length: 13 amino acids. Germline-derived CDR1 and CDR2 are MNHEY and SMNVEV (reference sequence).

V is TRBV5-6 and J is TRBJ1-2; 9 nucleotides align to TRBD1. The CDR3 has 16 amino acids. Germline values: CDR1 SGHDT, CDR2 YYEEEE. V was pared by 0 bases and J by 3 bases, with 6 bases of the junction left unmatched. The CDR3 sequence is CASSLAGTGRDYGYTF. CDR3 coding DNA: TGTGCCAGCAGCTTGGCCGGGACAGGGAGGGACTATGGCTACACCTTC.

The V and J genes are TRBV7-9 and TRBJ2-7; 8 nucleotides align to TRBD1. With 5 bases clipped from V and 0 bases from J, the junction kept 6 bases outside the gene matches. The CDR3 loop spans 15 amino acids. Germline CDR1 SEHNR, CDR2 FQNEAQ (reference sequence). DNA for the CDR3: TGTGCCAGCAGCGTTTTCGGGACAGGCTCCTACGAGCAGTACTTC. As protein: CASSVFGTGSYEQYF.

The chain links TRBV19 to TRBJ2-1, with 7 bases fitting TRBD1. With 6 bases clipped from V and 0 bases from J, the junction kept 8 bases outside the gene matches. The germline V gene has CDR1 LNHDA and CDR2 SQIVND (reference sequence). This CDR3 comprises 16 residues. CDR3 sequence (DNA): TGTGCCAGTAGGGAGTCTCCAGGGGGCTCCTACAATGAGCAGTTCTTC. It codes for CASRESPGGSYNEQFF.